Following are 22 T cell receptor beta chains from one sample sequenced in a study of T-cell reconstitution after alpha-beta-depleted transplantation in children. For TCRbeta, the library was prepared with unique molecular identifiers. Each CDR3 protein gets one entry after TCRdb re-called the PCR reads with MiXCR. Of approximately 490,000 distinct CDR3 sequences in the sample, approximately 12% were seen once. The sample here was PBMCs from the stem cell graft donor, taken from the stem cell graft. These TCRs come from a human donor who donated a stem cell graft to a child with combined immunodeficiency.

The chain couples TRBV12-5 to TRBJ2-3; no firm D call. Per the germline V gene, CDR1 is LGHNT and CDR2 is FRNRAP. Deletions cut 6 bases from V and 2 bases from J, with 12 bases between. The CDR3 length is 14 residues. CDR3 loop: CASGPGAHTDTQYF. The DNA of the CDR3 is TGTGCTAGTGGCCCAGGTGCACACACAGATACGCAGTATTTT.

The V call is TRBV5-1, the J call TRBJ2-4; 11 positions match TRBD1. Per the germline V gene, CDR1 is SGHRS and CDR2 is YFSETQ. V lost 5 bases and J lost 8; bases outside the gene matches: 9. The CDR3 extends over 15 amino acids. The CDR3 nucleotides are TGCGCCAGCAGTTATCGGACAGGGGGCTGGGACATTCAGTACTTC. Amino acid sequence: CASSYRTGGWDIQYF.

This rearrangement joins TRBV15 to TRBJ1-1; tentatively, D is TRBD1 (5 bases). The germline CDR1 and CDR2 sequences are LNHNV and YYDKDF (reference sequence). The CDR3 loop spans 15 amino acids. The V end was cut by 1 base, the J end by 1 base, with 10 bases between. The DNA for the CDR3 is TGTGCCACCAGCAGAGTGGCAGGGCCGAACACTGAAGCTTTCTTT. It yields the protein CATSRVAGPNTEAFF.

The V gene is TRBV4-2, the J gene TRBJ1-4; 9 positions agree with TRBD1. Unmatched junction bases numbered 11, after V lost 2 bases and J lost 7 bases. Looked up from germline, CDR1 is LGHNA and CDR2 is YNFKEQ. The CDR3 is 17 amino acids. The CDR3 nucleotides read TGTGCCAGCAGCCAACCGGGACAGGGAAGGCTGGGTGAAAAACTGTTTTTT. Translating gives CASSQPGQGRLGEKLFF.

This sequence joins TRBV5-1 and TRBJ2-1; weak D call: TRBD2 (5 bases). V was shortened by 4 bases and J by 0 bases, with 11 bases between the two germline ends. This CDR3 region has 15 residues. Germline V gene data show CDR1 as SGHRS and CDR2 as YFSETQ. CDR3 bases: TGCGCCAGCAGCACCGTAGCGAGCTCCTACAATGAGCAGTTCTTC. It yields the protein CASSTVASSYNEQFF.

This clonotype was counted a few times. The chain uses TRBV4-3 and TRBJ2-7; D might be TRBD1 (6 bases). The germline V gene encodes CDR1 LGHNA and CDR2 YSLEER. V lost 4 bases and J lost 5, with 21 bases in between. This CDR3 spans 16 amino acids. This CDR3 is CASSPGGGRGYHEQYF. The DNA of the CDR3 is TGCGCCAGCAGCCCCGGAGGAGGCAGGGGCTACCACGAGCAGTACTTC.

Ten or more counts support this clonotype. The chain links TRBV12-3 or TRBV12-4 to TRBJ1-5; a weak D match, TRBD1 (6 bases). The CDR3 runs to 18 residues. Trimming removed 6 bases at V and 2 bases at J, with 23 bases between. The CDR3 reads CASSAGSGGILGNQPQHF. The DNA for the CDR3 is TGTGCCAGCAGCGCAGGGAGTGGGGGCATACTAGGCAATCAGCCCCAGCATTTT.

This clonotype was counted only a few times. The chain is built from TRBV7-2 and TRBJ2-7; possibly TRBD1 or TRBD2 for D (5 bases each). The CDR3 has 14 residues. V was pared by 0 bases and J by 4 bases, with 10 bases between. Germline CDR1 and CDR2: SGHTA and FQGNSA. CDR3 protein: CASSLAGVLYEQYF. The CDR3 coding sequence is TGTGCCAGCAGCTTAGCGGGGGTGCTGTACGAGCAGTACTTC.

Many counts were recorded for this clonotype. The rearrangement joins TRBV12-3 or TRBV12-4 to TRBJ2-7; 8 positions agree with TRBD2. With V trimmed by 6 bases and J by 6 bases, 10 bases remained unmatched. The CDR3 totals 14 residues. The DNA of the CDR3 is TGTGCCAGCAGAACCGTAGCGGGATTGGGCGAGCAGTACTTC. This sequence encodes CASRTVAGLGEQYF.

With regard to this clonotype: The final CDR3 position lacks the conserved phenylalanine or tryptophan, pointing to a likely read error. The rearrangement joins TRBV11-2 to TRBJ2-1; D unresolved. Germline assignment: CDR1 SGHAT and CDR2 FQNNGV. This CDR3 is built from 19 residues. Trimming removed 0 bases from V and 0 bases from J, with 18 bases in between. CDR3 sequence: CASSLDLYSAPSSYNEQFY. DNA of the CDR3: TGTGCCAGCAGCTTAGATCTCTATTCCGCACCAAGCTCCTACAATGAGCAGTTCTAC.

The table lists this clonotype with a few counts. This rearrangement joins TRBV6-2 or TRBV6-3 to TRBJ1-2, with D perhaps TRBD1 (6 bases). The CDR3 is 14 residues long. Deletions cut 2 bases from V and 5 bases from J, with 12 bases between. Looked up from germline, CDR1 is MNHEY and CDR2 is SVGEGT. CDR3 sequence (DNA): TGTGCCAGCAGTTACAGTCAGGGGAGATATGGCTACACCTTC. Amino acid sequence: CASSYSQGRYGYTF.

This clonotype was seen more than once but under ten times. The V and J genes are TRBV6-2 or TRBV6-3 and TRBJ1-2; TRBD1 might be the D (5 bases). CDR1 and CDR2 (germline): MNHEY, SVGEGT. The CDR3 covers 16 residues. Trimming shortened V by 2 bases and J by 5 bases, and 18 bases separated the two germline ends. CDR3 in amino acids: CASSYLPGTDPYGYTF. The CDR3 DNA follows: TGTGCCAGCAGTTACCTACCGGGGACGGATCCTTATGGCTACACCTTC.

The chain is built from TRBV27 and TRBJ1-2; maybe TRBD1 (6 bases). CDR1 MNHEY and CDR2 SMNVEV come from the germline V gene (reference sequence). The CDR3 extends over 11 amino acids. The CDR3 nucleotides are TGTGCTACACAGGGCCCTGGTGGCTACACCTTC. This encodes CATQGPGGYTF.

Ten or more counts support this clonotype. V gene TRBV7-3 combines with J gene TRBJ2-1; D remains ambiguous. Trimming left V 5 bases short and J 8 bases short, with 10 bases between. The CDR3 is 12 residues long. Germline V gives CDR1 SGHTA, CDR2 FQGTGA. CDR3 DNA: TGTGCCAGCAGCCCCGCAGAACATGAGCAGTTCTTC. It is translated as CASSPAEHEQFF.

This clonotype was recorded at least ten times. This sequence joins TRBV7-2 and TRBJ2-1; 9 bases are a match to TRBD2. From germline, CDR1 is SGHTA and CDR2 FQGNSA. This CDR3 region has 16 residues. With V trimmed by 4 bases and J by 1 base, 5 bases remained unmatched. CDR3 DNA sequence: TGTGCCAGCAGCTCCAATAGCGGGAGTTCCTACAATGAGCAGTTCTTC. It codes for CASSSNSGSSYNEQFF.

This clonotype was recorded at least ten times. This chain uses TRBV11-3 with TRBJ2-2, with 7 bases matching TRBD2. The V gene's germline CDR1 is SGHNT and CDR2 YENEEA. V lost 5 bases and J lost 8; bases outside the gene matches: 17. CDR3 length equals 17 residues. This CDR3 reads CASSLDPAGVGAGELFF. The CDR3 DNA follows: TGTGCCAGCAGCCTGGATCCGGCGGGAGTGGGAGCGGGGGAGCTGTTTTTT. Together with reference TRBV11-3 and TRBJ2-2, the CDR3 gives the full variable domain: EAGVVQSPRYKIIEKKQPVAFWCNPISGHNTLYWYLQNLGQGPELLIRYENEEAVDDSQLPKDRFSAERLKGVDSTLKIQPAELGDSAVYLCASSLDPAGVGAGELFFGEGSRLTVL.

The chain combines TRBV20-1 with TRBJ1-4; possible D gene TRBD1, 6 bases. CDR3 length equals 17 residues. CDR1 and CDR2 from the germline V gene are DFQATT and SNEGSKA (reference sequence). Trimming took 0 bases from V and 4 from J, leaving 18 bases between them. The CDR3 sequence: CSARDPQQQGRNEKLFF. CDR3 DNA sequence: TGCAGTGCTAGAGATCCCCAACAACAGGGCCGTAATGAAAAACTGTTTTTT.

This clonotype occurred many times. The V and J genes are TRBV12-3 or TRBV12-4 and TRBJ1-1, with a tentative D call TRBD1 (5 bases). Between the trimmed V and J ends, which lost 2 bases and 1 base, there was a span of 5 bases. The CDR3 is 13 residues long. The CDR3, as DNA: TGTGCCAGCAGTTTAACAGGGAACACTGAAGCTTTCTTT. Protein sequence: CASSLTGNTEAFF.

This chain joins TRBV5-6 and TRBJ1-6; D is unresolved. The CDR3 has 13 amino acids. V lost 0 bases to trimming and J lost 14 bases, with 12 bases between them. CDR1 is SGHDT and CDR2 is YYEEEE in the germline V gene. As DNA, the CDR3 is TGTGCCAGCAGCTTGGTTGTAGGTGGCTCCCTCCACTTT. Amino acid sequence: CASSLVVGGSLHF.

The V gene is TRBV5-1, the J gene TRBJ2-7; D gene uncertain. There are 14 residues in the CDR3. V gave up 1 base and J gave up 3 bases, with 11 bases separating them. CDR1 is SGHRS and CDR2 is YFSETQ in the germline V gene. The CDR3 DNA follows: TGCGCCAGCAGCTTGTACTCTGAGAACTACGAGCAGTACTTC. This sequence encodes CASSLYSENYEQYF.

The chain joins TRBV7-9 to TRBJ2-7; D perhaps matches TRBD1 (5 bases). CDR3 length: 14 residues. The V end was cut by 1 base, the J end by 6 bases, with 13 bases between. Per germline, CDR1 SEHNR and CDR2 FQNEAQ (reference sequence). The CDR3 is CASSLGTWRSEQYF. The CDR3 DNA sequence: TGTGCCAGCAGCTTAGGGACATGGCGGTCCGAGCAGTACTTC.

This clonotype was observed many times. This chain joins TRBV4-2 and TRBJ2-7; 10 bases fit TRBD2. CDR1 and CDR2 from the germline V gene are LGHNA and YNFKEQ. The CDR3 is made up of 15 amino acids. V gave up 1 base and J gave up 0 bases; unmatched junction bases: 0. The CDR3 reads CASSQGLAGSYEQYF. CDR3 bases: TGTGCCAGCAGCCAAGGACTAGCGGGCTCCTACGAGCAGTACTTC.